This entry is about one T cell receptor (beta chain). As yet, its antigen is unknown. This sample is drawn from a study of OX40 agonist ivuxolimab in advanced cancers. About the research overall: Dose-escalation patients had hepatocellular carcinoma, melanoma, renal cell or head and neck cancer.

Trimming stripped 0 bases from V and 4 bases from J, with 13 bases between. Germline CDR1 is MNHEY and CDR2 is SMNVEV (reference sequence). The CDR3 sequence is 17 residues long. Study-wide results and limits: Expanded peripheral T cells had an undetermined antigen specificity. Relative to CD4+, CD8+ T cells held more expanded clones on average. Those patients achieving a partial response at 0.1-3.0 mg/kg showed among the lowest clonal expansion.

Clones were sequenced by immunoSEQ multiplex PCR, and TCRdb holds only the in-frame ones, with some missing. The sample includes more than 55,000 clones, 86% of them seen just once. Sequences were derived from CD4+ or CD8+ T cells sorted from blood, sampled in a trial of the OX40 agonist ivuxolimab. This chain uses TRBV27 with TRBJ1-6, with a possible D match to TRBD1 (6 bases). The origin of this receptor is an adult with an advanced solid tumor such as melanoma, head and neck, liver or kidney cancer. The CDR3: CASSLSWTAMYNSPLHF. The DNA for the CDR3 is TGTGCCAGCAGTTTATCTTGGACAGCCATGTATAATTCACCCCTCCACTTT.